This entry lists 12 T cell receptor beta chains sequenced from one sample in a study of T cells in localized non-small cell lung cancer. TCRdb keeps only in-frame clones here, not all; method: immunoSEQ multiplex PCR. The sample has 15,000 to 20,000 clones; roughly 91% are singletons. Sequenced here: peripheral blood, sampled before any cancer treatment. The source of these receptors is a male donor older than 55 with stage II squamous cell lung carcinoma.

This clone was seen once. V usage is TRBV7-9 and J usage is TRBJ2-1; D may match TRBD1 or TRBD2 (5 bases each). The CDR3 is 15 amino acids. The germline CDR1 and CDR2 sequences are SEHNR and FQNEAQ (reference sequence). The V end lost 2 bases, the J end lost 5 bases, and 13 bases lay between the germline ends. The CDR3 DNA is TGTGCCAGCAGCTTACACGGGGCCTTAGACAATGAGCAGTTCTTC. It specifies CASSLHGALDNEQFF.

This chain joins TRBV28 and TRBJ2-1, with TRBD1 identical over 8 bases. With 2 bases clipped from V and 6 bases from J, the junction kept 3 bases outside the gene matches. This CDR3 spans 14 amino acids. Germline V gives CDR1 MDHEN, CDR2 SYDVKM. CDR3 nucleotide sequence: TGTGCCAGCAGTTTAGTACAGGGGGGCAATGAGCAGTTCTTC. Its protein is CASSLVQGGNEQFF.

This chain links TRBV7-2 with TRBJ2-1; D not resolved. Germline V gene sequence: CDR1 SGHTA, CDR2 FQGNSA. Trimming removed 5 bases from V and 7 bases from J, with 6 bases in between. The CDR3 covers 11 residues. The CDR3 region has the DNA TGTGCCAGCAGCCTGCAAAATGAGCAGTTCTTC. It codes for CASSLQNEQFF.

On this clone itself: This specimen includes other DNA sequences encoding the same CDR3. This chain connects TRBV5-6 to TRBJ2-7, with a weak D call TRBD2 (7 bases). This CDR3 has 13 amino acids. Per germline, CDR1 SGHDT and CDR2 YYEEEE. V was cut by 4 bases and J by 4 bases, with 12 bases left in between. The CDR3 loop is CASSGGRGYEQYF. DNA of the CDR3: TGTGCCAGCAGCGGGGGGCGGGGGTACGAGCAGTACTTC.

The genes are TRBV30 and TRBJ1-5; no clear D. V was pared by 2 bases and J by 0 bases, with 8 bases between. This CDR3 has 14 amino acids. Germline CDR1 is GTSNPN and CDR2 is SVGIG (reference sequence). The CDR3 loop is CAWSRLNSNQPQHF. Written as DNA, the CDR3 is TGTGCCTGGAGTCGTCTCAATAGCAATCAGCCCCAGCATTTT.

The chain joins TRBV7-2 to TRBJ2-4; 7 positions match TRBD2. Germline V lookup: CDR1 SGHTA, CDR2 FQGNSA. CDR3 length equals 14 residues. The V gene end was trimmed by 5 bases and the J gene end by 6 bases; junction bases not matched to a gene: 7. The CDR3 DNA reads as TGTGCCAGCAGCCCTCGGGGCGGGGGAAACATTCAGTACTTC. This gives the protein CASSPRGGGNIQYF.

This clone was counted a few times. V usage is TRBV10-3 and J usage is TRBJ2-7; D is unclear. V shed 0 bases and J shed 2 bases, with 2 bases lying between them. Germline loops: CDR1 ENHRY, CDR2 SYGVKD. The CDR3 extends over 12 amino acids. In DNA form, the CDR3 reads TGTGCCATCAGTGAGTCGGCCTACGAGCAGTACTTC. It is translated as CAISESAYEQYF.

The chain's CDR3 is CASSTGTGGEVRNTEAFF. The CDR3 DNA is TGCGCCAGCAGCACCGGGACAGGGGGCGAGGTCCGGAACACTGAAGCTTTCTTT. The gene calls are TRBV5-1 and TRBJ1-1; 12 nucleotides line up with TRBD1. J lost 1 base, V lost 4 bases, and 11 bases had no gene match. The CDR3 has 18 residues. Looked up from germline, CDR1 is SGHRS and CDR2 is YFSETQ. The variable domain in full, with the rest retrieved from reference TRBV5-1 and TRBJ1-1, is KAGVTQTPRYLIKTRGQQVTLSCSPISGHRSVSWYQQTPGQGLQFLFEYFSETQRNKGNFPGRFSGRQFSNSRSEMNVSTLELGDSALYLCASSTGTGGEVRNTEAFFGQGTRLTVV.

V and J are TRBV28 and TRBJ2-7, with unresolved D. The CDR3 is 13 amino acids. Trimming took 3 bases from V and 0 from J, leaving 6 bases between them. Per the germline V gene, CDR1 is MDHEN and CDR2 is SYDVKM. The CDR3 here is CASSFTNSYEQYF. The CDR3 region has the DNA TGTGCCAGCAGTTTTACTAACTCCTACGAGCAGTACTTC.

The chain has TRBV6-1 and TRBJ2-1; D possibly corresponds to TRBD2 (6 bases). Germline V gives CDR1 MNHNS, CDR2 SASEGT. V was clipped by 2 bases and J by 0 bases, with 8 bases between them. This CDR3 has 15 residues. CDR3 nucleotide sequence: TGTGCCAGCAGTGAACGGGAGAGCTCCTACAATGAGCAGTTCTTC. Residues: CASSERESSYNEQFF.

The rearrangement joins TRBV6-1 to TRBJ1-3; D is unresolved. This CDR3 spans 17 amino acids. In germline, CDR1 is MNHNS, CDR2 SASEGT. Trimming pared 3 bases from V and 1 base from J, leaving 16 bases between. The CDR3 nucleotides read TGTGCCAGCAGTGAGATGCCGGGAGTAGGATCTGGAAACACCATATATTTT. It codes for CASSEMPGVGSGNTIYF.

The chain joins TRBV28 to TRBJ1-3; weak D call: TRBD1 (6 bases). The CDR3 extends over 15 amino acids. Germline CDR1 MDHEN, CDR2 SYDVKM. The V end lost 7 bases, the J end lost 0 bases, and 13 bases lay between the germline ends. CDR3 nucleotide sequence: TGTGCCAGCACCAGAACAGGGAGCTCTGGAAACACCATATATTTT. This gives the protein CASTRTGSSGNTIYF.